This T cell receptor (beta chain) was sequenced in a study of T cells after posttransplantation cyclophosphamide. Findings and caveats of the study: Recipient CMV seropositivity and CMV reactivation strongly tracked TRB clonality. Blood and skin or GI T cell repertoires showed limited TRB overlap. Donor CD8+ memory clones often dominated recipient blood repertoires at later times.

In its sample, this clone was seen a few times. Its specificity is unknown. Germline V gene lookup returns CDR1 SGDLS and CDR2 YYNGEE. V was cut by 3 bases and J by 0 bases, with 11 bases left in between. The CDR3 is 15 residues long. Using immunoSEQ multiplex PCR, the repertoire was profiled, and TCRdb retains in-frame clones only, with some absent. The data contain 20,000 to 25,000 clones, roughly 70% of them seen just once; the ten biggest clones take up about 0.71%. The related graft donor's blood sample was taken on the day of bone marrow donation. This sequence joins TRBV9 and TRBJ2-3; a weak D match, TRBD1 (6 bases). This clonotype originated in a woman aged 55-70 years in good health, CMV-negative, and a related stem cell transplant donor. Sequencing used memory CD4+ T cells sorted from PBMCs. As DNA, the CDR3 is TGTGCCAGCAGCGGTGACAGGAGTAGCACAGATACGCAGTATTTT. As protein: CASSGDRSSTDTQYF.